The rows below give T cell receptor beta chains drawn from one sample of a study of blood T cell repertoires in COVID-19. The assay was immunoSEQ multiplex PCR, and TCRdb's table has in-frame clones only and misses some. The sample holds about 140,000 clones; around 86% are singletons and the top ten take approximately 10%. What was sequenced was PBMCs or T cells enriched from blood (not recorded which). The receptors come from a man aged 55-75 years who had recovered from COVID-19. The CDR3 runs from the conserved cysteine through the conserved F or W. D genes are given only for firm matches. Clone size, where shown, is once, few, many, or a class for clones that have expanded.

J	V	D	size	DNA	CDR3
TRBJ2-5	TRBV7-9	TRBD1	.	TGTGCCAGCAGCTTAGAGGGCAGGGGGCAGCGAGAGACCCAGTACTTC	CASSLEGRGQRETQYF
TRBJ1-5	TRBV27	TRBD1	.	TGTGCCAGCAGTAAAAACCGGGACAGATATCAGCCCCAGCATTTT	CASSKNRDRYQPQHF
TRBJ2-7	TRBV3-1/TRBV3-2	TRBD2	.	TGTGCCAGCAGCCTCCACACTAGCGGAAACCCATACGAGCAGTACTTC	CASSLHTSGNPYEQYF
TRBJ2-7	TRBV28	.	.	TGTGCCAGCAGTTTCCGACAGGCGACCTACGAGCAGTACTTC	CASSFRQATYEQYF
TRBJ1-1	TRBV11-2	.	.	TGTGCCAGCAGCTTGGCGGGAACTATGAACACTGAAGCTTTCTTT	CASSLAGTMNTEAFF
TRBJ2-2	TRBV28	TRBD2	.	TGTGCCAGCAGTTCGAGACTAGCGGGTTTGACCGGGGAGCTGTTTTTT	CASSSRLAGLTGELFF
TRBJ2-3	TRBV6-1	TRBD1	once	TGTGCCAGCAGTGAAATGGGCAGGGGGTCAGATACGCAGTATTTT	CASSEMGRGSDTQYF
TRBJ1-5	TRBV7-2	.	.	TGTGCCAGCAGCGGGGGGGTTGAACAGCCCCAGCATTTT	CASSGGVEQPQHF
TRBJ1-5	TRBV2	.	.	TGTGCCAGCAGTGAAGCGACAGGAGATCAGCCCCAGCATTTT	CASSEATGDQPQHF
TRBJ1-2	TRBV3-1/TRBV3-2	.	.	TGTGCCAGCAGCCGTCGTCCGGGACTCACTCCTAACTATGGCTACACCTTC	CASSRRPGLTPNYGYTF
TRBJ2-2	TRBV29-1	TRBD2	.	TGCAGCGTGCTTGGGACTAGCGGGAGTGTCGGGGAGCTGTTTTTT	CSVLGTSGSVGELFF
TRBJ1-1	TRBV2	.	.	TGTGCCACCCGGCGGCGGGAATTGAACACTGAAGCTTTCTTT	CATRRRELNTEAFF
TRBJ1-4	TRBV30	.	once	TGTGCCTCCTCCAGGGGCCCGAATGAAAAACTGTTTTTT	CASSRGPNEKLFF
TRBJ2-4	TRBV16	TRBD1	.	TGTGCCAGCAGCTCCTTACAGGGGTTAGCCAAAAACATTCAGTACTTC	CASSSLQGLAKNIQYF
TRBJ1-5	TRBV19	.	.	TGTGCCAGTAGTCGGGGGGCTCGGAATCAGCCCCAGCATTTT	CASSRGARNQPQHF
TRBJ2-1	TRBV18	.	.	TGTGCCAGCTCACCGGAGGTCTTGAGCTCCTACAATGAGCAGTTCTTC	CASSPEVLSSYNEQFF
TRBJ2-1	TRBV10-3	.	.	TGTGCCATCAGTGCCCCTCAAGCGTTCAATGAGCAGTTCTTC	CAISAPQAFNEQFF
TRBJ1-5	TRBV27	.	.	TGTGCCAGCAGTTTATCCGGGTTCCAGCCCCAGCATTTT	CASSLSGFQPQHF
TRBJ2-1	TRBV4-1	TRBD2	.	TGCGCCAGCAGCCCGGGGGGGGCGCGTCAGTTCTTC	CASSPGGARQFF
TRBJ2-3	TRBV6-2/TRBV6-3	TRBD2	.	TGTGCCAGCAGCCGCCAAGCGGGGGGCACAGATACGCAGTATTTT	CASSRQAGGTDTQYF
TRBJ2-5	TRBV2	TRBD2	once	TGTGCCAGCAGTGCTAGCGGGAGGTCGGAGACCCAGTACTTC	CASSASGRSETQYF
TRBJ1-6	TRBV2	.	.	TGTGCCATCCACCGGGATACTAATTCACCCCTCCACTTT	CAIHRDTNSPLHF
TRBJ1-2	TRBV15	.	.	TGTGCCACCAGCAGAGAGGTAGAGAACTATGGCTACACCTTC	CATSREVENYGYTF
TRBJ1-4	TRBV30	.	.	TGTGCCTGGAACAGGGCTTCTAATGAAAAACTGTTTTTT	CAWNRASNEKLFF
TRBJ1-1	TRBV7-9	TRBD1	once	TGTGCCAGCAGCAGGACAGGGACGAACACTGAAGCTTTCTTT	CASSRTGTNTEAFF
TRBJ1-1	TRBV9	.	.	TGTGCCAGCAGCCCGACAGCCGGGAACACTGAAGCTTTCTTT	CASSPTAGNTEAFF
TRBJ2-7	TRBV29-1	TRBD1	.	TGCAGCGTTGAATCAGGGGGCTACGAGCAGTACTTC	CSVESGGYEQYF
TRBJ1-5	TRBV30	TRBD1	.	TGTGCCTGGAGGGGGACAGGGGGCGCGCGGCAGCCCCAGCATTTT	CAWRGTGGARQPQHF
TRBJ2-2	TRBV4-1	TRBD2	.	TGCGCCAGCAGCCAAGGGACTAGCAGCCAAGGGGAGCTGTTTTTT	CASSQGTSSQGELFF
TRBJ1-6	TRBV9	TRBD1	.	TGTGCCAGCAGCGAAACAGGGGCGTATTCACCCCTCCACTTT	CASSETGAYSPLHF
TRBJ2-5	TRBV5-5	.	.	TGTGCCAGCAGCTTGAGACAGGAAGAGACCCAGTACTTC	CASSLRQEETQYF
TRBJ1-6	TRBV27	.	.	TGTGCCAGCAGGCTCCAGGTGGCCGTGTATAATTCACCCCTCCACTTT	CASRLQVAVYNSPLHF
TRBJ1-2	TRBV18	.	.	TGTGCCAGCTCACCACCCGCAGGGCGAATGGGCTACACCTTC	CASSPPAGRMGYTF
TRBJ1-5	TRBV5-8	TRBD1	.	TGTGCCAGCAGCTTGGGGACAGGGGGCTCCCGATATCAGCCCCAGCATTTT	CASSLGTGGSRYQPQHF
TRBJ1-5	TRBV2	.	.	TGTGCCAGCAGGGTGAACGCTATGGGCCAGCCCCAGCATTTT	CASRVNAMGQPQHF
TRBJ2-7	TRBV11-1	TRBD1	.	TGTGCCAGCCCCCAGGGGGCATGGGGAGAGCAGTACTTC	CASPQGAWGEQYF
TRBJ1-2	TRBV19	TRBD1	.	TGTGCCACCTCTTCTATCGGGACAGAAGCTAACTATGGCTACACCTTC	CATSSIGTEANYGYTF
TRBJ2-2	TRBV21-1	.	.	TGTGCCAGCAGCCGGGCGGGCAGGTCAAACACCGGGGAGCTGTTTTTT	CASSRAGRSNTGELFF
TRBJ2-1	TRBV5-4	TRBD2	.	TGTGCCAGCAGCTTGGATGAGACTAGCGGAGACTCCTACAATGAGCAGTTCTTC	CASSLDETSGDSYNEQFF
TRBJ2-7	TRBV6-5	TRBD2	.	TGTGCCAGCAGGACGGATGCGGGAGAAGGCGAGCAGTACTTC	CASRTDAGEGEQYF
TRBJ1-1	TRBV18	.	.	TGTGCCAGCTCACCACCGGCGGGTAGGATGAACACTGAAGCTTTCTTT	CASSPPAGRMNTEAFF
TRBJ1-6	TRBV28	TRBD1	.	TGTGCCAGCACCCAGGGACAGGGAGGATCACCCCTCCACTTT	CASTQGQGGSPLHF
TRBJ2-1	TRBV18	TRBD2	.	TGTGCCAGCTCAAGGACTAGCGGGAGTCCCTATACCAATGAGCAGTTCTTC	CASSRTSGSPYTNEQFF
TRBJ1-6	TRBV2	.	.	TGTGCCAGCAGCATACAGGGAACGGATAATTCACCCCTCCACTTT	CASSIQGTDNSPLHF
TRBJ2-7	TRBV6-5	.	.	TGTGCCAGCAGTTACTCCCGGGACACCCTCCACGAGCAGTACTTC	CASSYSRDTLHEQYF
TRBJ2-7	TRBV3-1/TRBV3-2	TRBD1	.	TGTGCCAGCAGCCTGACTGCCGGACAGGGCGCCTACGAGCAGTACTTC	CASSLTAGQGAYEQYF
TRBJ1-3	TRBV5-8	TRBD1	once	TGTGCCAGCAGCGGGACAGGGATGGACTACTCTGGAAACACCATATATTTT	CASSGTGMDYSGNTIYF